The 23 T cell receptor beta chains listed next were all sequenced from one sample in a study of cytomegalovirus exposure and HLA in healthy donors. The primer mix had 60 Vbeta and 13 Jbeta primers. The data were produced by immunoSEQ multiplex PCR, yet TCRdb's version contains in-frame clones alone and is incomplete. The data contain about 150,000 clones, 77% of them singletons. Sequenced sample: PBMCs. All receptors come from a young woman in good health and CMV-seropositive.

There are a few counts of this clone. In nucleotides, the CDR3 is TGCGCCAGCAGCTTGAACTTAGCGACACAACTCTCCTACGAGCAGTACTTC. Its protein is CASSLNLATQLSYEQYF. V usage is TRBV5-1 and J usage is TRBJ2-7; D might be TRBD2 (5 bases). V was cut by 1 base and J by 0 bases, with 17 bases left in between. The CDR3 has 17 residues. From germline, CDR1 is SGHRS and CDR2 YFSETQ. Based on the CDR3 plus reference TRBV5-1 and TRBJ2-7, the full variable domain is KAGVTQTPRYLIKTRGQQVTLSCSPISGHRSVSWYQQTPGQGLQFLFEYFSETQRNKGNFPGRFSGRQFSNSRSEMNVSTLELGDSALYLCASSLNLATQLSYEQYFGPGTRLTVT.

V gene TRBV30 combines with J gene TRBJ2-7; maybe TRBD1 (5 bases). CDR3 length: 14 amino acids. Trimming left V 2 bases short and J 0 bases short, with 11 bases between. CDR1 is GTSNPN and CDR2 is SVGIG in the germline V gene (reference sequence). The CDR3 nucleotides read TGTGCCTGGAGTCTCGACAGTAGCTCCTACGAGCAGTACTTC. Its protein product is CAWSLDSSSYEQYF.

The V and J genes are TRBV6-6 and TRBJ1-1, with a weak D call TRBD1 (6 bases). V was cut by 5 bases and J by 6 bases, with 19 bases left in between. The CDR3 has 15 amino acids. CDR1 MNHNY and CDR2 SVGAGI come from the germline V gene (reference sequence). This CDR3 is CASSTGTRVSPEAFF. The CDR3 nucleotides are TGTGCCAGCAGTACCGGGACACGCGTTAGCCCTGAAGCTTTCTTT.

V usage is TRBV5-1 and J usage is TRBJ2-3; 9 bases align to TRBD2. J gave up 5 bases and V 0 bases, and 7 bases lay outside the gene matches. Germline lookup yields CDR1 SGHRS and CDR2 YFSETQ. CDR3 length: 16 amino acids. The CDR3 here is CASSLDASGNGDTQYF. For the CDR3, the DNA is TGCGCCAGCAGCTTGGATGCTAGCGGGAATGGAGATACGCAGTATTTT.

The CDR3 loop is CASSLDGQLSYGYTF. CDR3 nucleotides: TGCGCCAGCAGCCTCGATGGACAGTTATCCTATGGCTACACCTTC. This chain joins TRBV5-1 and TRBJ1-2; D possibly corresponds to TRBD1 (6 bases). The CDR3 has 15 residues. CDR1 and CDR2 from the germline V gene are SGHRS and YFSETQ. The germline V and J ends were trimmed by 4 bases and 4 bases, with 17 bases remaining between them.

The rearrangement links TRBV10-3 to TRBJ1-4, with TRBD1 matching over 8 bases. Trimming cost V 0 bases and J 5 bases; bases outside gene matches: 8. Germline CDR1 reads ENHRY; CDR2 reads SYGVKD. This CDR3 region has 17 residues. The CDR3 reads CAISESQRGQENEKLFF. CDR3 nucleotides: TGTGCCATCAGTGAGTCACAGAGGGGACAGGAGAATGAAAAACTGTTTTTT.

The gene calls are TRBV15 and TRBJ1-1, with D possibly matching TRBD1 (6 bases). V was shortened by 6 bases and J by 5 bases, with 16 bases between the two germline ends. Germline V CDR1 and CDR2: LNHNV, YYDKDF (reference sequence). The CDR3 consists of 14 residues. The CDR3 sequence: CATRKGRGYTEAFF. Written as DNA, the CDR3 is TGTGCCACCAGGAAGGGCAGGGGATATACTGAAGCTTTCTTT.

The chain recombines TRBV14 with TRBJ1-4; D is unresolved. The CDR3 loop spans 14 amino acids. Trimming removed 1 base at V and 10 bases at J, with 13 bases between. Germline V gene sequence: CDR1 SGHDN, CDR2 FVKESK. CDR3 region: CASSQVWRGGKLFF. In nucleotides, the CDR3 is TGTGCCAGCAGCCAAGTGTGGCGCGGTGGAAAACTGTTTTTT.

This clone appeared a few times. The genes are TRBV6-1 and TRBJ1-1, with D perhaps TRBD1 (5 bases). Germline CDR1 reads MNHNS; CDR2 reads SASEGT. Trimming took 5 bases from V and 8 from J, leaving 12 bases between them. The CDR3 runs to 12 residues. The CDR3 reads CASSTRRGEAFF. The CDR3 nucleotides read TGTGCCAGCAGTACCCGTAGGGGAGAAGCTTTCTTT.

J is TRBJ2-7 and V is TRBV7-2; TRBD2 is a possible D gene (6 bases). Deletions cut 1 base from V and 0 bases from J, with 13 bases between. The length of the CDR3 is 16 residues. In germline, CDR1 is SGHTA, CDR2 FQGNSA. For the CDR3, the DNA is TGTGCCAGCAGCTTAGTCGATGTTAGCGGCTCCTACGAGCAGTACTTC. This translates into CASSLVDVSGSYEQYF.

The CDR3 sequence: CASSPRDSNNEQFF. CDR3 sequence (DNA): TGTGCCAGCAGCCCAAGGGACTCAAACAATGAGCAGTTCTTC. The chain is built from TRBV9 and TRBJ2-1; D might be TRBD2 (6 bases). V was clipped by 4 bases and J by 5 bases, with 13 bases between them. From germline, CDR1 is SGDLS and CDR2 YYNGEE. The CDR3 is 14 amino acids.

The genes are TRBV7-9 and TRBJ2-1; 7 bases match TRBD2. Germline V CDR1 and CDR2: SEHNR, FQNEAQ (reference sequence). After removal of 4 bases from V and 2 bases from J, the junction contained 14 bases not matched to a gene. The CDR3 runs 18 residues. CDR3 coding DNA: TGTGCCAGCAGCTCAAATTTGGCTAGCGGAGCCACCTACAATGAGCAGTTCTTC. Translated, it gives CASSSNLASGATYNEQFF.

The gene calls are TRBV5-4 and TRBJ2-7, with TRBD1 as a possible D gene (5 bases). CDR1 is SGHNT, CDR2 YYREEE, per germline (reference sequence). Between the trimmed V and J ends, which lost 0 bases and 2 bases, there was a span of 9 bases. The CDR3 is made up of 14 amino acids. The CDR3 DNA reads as TGTGCCAGCAGCTTGGGCAGGGTCACCTACGAGCAGTACTTC. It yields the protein CASSLGRVTYEQYF.

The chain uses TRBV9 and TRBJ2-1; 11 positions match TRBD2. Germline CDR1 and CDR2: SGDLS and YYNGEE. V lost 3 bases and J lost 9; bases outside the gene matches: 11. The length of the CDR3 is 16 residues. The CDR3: CASSGLAGGPGIEQFF. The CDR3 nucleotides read TGTGCCAGCAGCGGATTAGCGGGAGGGCCTGGTATTGAGCAGTTCTTC.

CDR3 nucleotides: TGTGCCAGCAGCCCCAATAATCAGCCCCAGCATTTT. Its protein product is CASSPNNQPQHF. This rearrangement joins TRBV7-8 to TRBJ1-5; D gene unclear. CDR3 size: 12 residues. V dropped 5 bases and J dropped 4 bases, with 6 bases sitting between them. Germline values: CDR1 SGHVS, CDR2 FQNEAQ.

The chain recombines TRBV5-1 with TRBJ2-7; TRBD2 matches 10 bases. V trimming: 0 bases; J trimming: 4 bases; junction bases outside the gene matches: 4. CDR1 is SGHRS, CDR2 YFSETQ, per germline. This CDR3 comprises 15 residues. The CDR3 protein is CASSLVPAGGYEQYF. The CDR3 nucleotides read TGCGCCAGCAGCTTGGTTCCAGCGGGAGGGTACGAGCAGTACTTC.

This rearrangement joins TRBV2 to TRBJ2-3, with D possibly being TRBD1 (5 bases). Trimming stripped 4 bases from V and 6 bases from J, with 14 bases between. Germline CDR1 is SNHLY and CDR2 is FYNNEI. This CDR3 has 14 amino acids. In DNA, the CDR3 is TGTGCCAGCAGTGTCGGGCAGGGCCGGGATACGCAGTATTTT. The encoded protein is CASSVGQGRDTQYF.

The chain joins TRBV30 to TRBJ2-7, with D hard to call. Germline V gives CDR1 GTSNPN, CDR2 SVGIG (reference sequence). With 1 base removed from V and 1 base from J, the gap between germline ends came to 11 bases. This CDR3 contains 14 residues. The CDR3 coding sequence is TGTGCCTGGAGTGGGCAGGAAATTTCCTACGAGCAGTACTTC. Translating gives CAWSGQEISYEQYF.

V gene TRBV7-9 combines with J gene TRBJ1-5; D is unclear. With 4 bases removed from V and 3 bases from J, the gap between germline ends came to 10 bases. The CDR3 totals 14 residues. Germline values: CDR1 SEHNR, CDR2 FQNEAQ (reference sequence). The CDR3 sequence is CASSSGEANQPQHF. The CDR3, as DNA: TGTGCCAGCAGCTCCGGGGAGGCCAATCAGCCCCAGCATTTT.

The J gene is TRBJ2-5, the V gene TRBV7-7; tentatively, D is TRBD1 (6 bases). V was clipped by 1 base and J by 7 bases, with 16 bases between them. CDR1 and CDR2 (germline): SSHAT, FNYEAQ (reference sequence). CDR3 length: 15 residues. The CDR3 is CASSLDRVPGGTQYF. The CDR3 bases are TGTGCCAGCAGCTTAGACAGGGTCCCTGGGGGGACCCAGTACTTC.

The CDR3 DNA reads TGCGCCAGCAGCTTGGAACTGACAGGGACTAACTATGGCTACACCTTC. It specifies CASSLELTGTNYGYTF. The chain uses TRBV5-1 and TRBJ1-2, with TRBD1 identical over 7 bases. Looked up from germline, CDR1 is SGHRS and CDR2 is YFSETQ. Trimming took 0 bases from V and 0 from J; bases not matched to a gene: 5. The CDR3 runs to 16 residues.

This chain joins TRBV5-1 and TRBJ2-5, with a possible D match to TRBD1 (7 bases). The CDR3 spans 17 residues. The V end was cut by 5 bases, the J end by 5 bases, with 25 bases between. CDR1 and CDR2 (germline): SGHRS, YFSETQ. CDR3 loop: CASRSIWAPQGGETQYF. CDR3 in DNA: TGCGCCAGCAGGTCGATCTGGGCCCCGCAGGGGGGTGAGACCCAGTACTTC.

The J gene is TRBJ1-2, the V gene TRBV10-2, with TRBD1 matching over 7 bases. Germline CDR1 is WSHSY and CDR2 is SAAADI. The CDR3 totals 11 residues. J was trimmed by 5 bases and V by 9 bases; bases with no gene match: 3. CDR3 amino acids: CASQGGYGYTF. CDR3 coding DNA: TGCGCCAGTCAGGGGGGATATGGCTACACCTTC.